The rows below give T cell receptor beta chains drawn from one sample of a study of beta chain features in type 1 diabetes. Sequencing used immunoSEQ multiplex PCR; TCRdb keeps in-frame clones, though not all of them. Of 250,000 to 400,000 clones listed, around 13% are singletons. The sequenced material came from central memory CD4+ T cells from blood. These receptors were taken from a man aged 25-40 years in good health. The CDR3 runs from the conserved cysteine through the conserved F or W. Each record gives: clone size, D gene, J gene, CDR3 length, V gene, CDR3 protein, CDR3 DNA. The D gene is left open where the match is weak. Not all rows give a size; the values are once, few, many and, for expanded clones, a class.

. TRBD2 TRBJ2-5 14 TRBV5-4 CASSPLAEAETQYF TGTGCCAGCAGCCCCCTAGCGGAGGCGGAGACCCAGTACTTC
few TRBD1 TRBJ2-4 16 TRBV7-9 CASSSRQGVAKNIQYF TGTGCCAGCAGCTCACGACAGGGGGTAGCCAAAAACATTCAGTACTTC
. TRBD1 TRBJ1-4 13 TRBV6-1 CASSEGQGGKLFF TGTGCCAGCAGTGAAGGACAGGGAGGAAAACTGTTTTTT
few . TRBJ2-1 13 TRBV10-3 CAILDAKNNEQFF TGTGCCATCTTGGACGCCAAGAACAATGAGCAGTTCTTC
. TRBD1 TRBJ2-7 14 TRBV7-9 CASSLTGLGYEQYF TGTGCCAGCAGCTTGACAGGGCTAGGGTACGAGCAGTACTTC
. . TRBJ1-1 13 TRBV6-5 CASSRRLNTEAFF TGTGCCAGCAGTCGTCGGTTGAACACTGAAGCTTTCTTT
few TRBD1 TRBJ1-2 15 TRBV9 CASSYRMGGGSGYTF TGTGCCAGCAGCTACCGGATGGGAGGGGGCAGTGGCTACACCTTC
few TRBD2 TRBJ2-3 14 TRBV6-5 CASKRTSGADGQYF TGTGCCAGCAAAAGGACTAGCGGGGCGGATGGGCAGTATTTT
. TRBD1 TRBJ2-2 17 TRBV4-1 CASSHARDRGNTGELFF TGCGCCAGCAGCCACGCAAGGGACAGGGGGAACACCGGGGAGCTGTTTTTT
many . TRBJ2-3 13 TRBV4-2 CASSQAGTDTQYF TGTGCCAGCAGCCAAGCCGGGACGGATACGCAGTATTTT
once . TRBJ1-5 11 TRBV6-5 CASSYNQPQHF TGTGCCAGCAGCTATAATCAGCCCCAGCATTTT
few TRBD2 TRBJ2-5 15 TRBV11-3 CASSYGREGRETQYF TGTGCCAGCAGCTATGGGCGGGAGGGAAGAGAGACCCAGTACTTC
few . TRBJ2-5 15 TRBV4-3 CASSQDLPGPGTQYF TGCGCCAGCAGCCAAGATCTCCCGGGCCCTGGGACCCAGTACTTC
. . TRBJ2-1 13 TRBV7-2 CASSSGGGGEQFF TGTGCCAGCAGCTCTGGTGGGGGAGGTGAGCAGTTCTTC
many . TRBJ2-1 15 TRBV9 CASSVDGGAYNEQFF TGTGCCAGCAGCGTAGATGGGGGGGCTTACAATGAGCAGTTCTTC
. . TRBJ2-2 17 TRBV9 CASSAQSRARNTGELFF TGTGCCAGCAGCGCCCAGAGCAGGGCACGGAACACCGGGGAGCTGTTTTTT